These T cell receptor beta chains were read from a single sample in a study of blood T cell repertoires in COVID-19. TCRdb keeps only in-frame clones here, not all; method: immunoSEQ multiplex PCR. The sample yields some 200,000 clones, just over 85% seen once. Material: peripheral blood. The receptors were gathered from a man older than 75 with acute or convalescent COVID-19. Both conserved end residues are part of each CDR3. The order of the fields is V gene, D gene, J gene, clone size, CDR3 DNA, CDR3 protein. D genes are given only for firm matches. Clone size is shown for a subset of rows, as once, few, many or a class of expanded clone.

v_call: TRBV7-2; d_call: NA; j_call: TRBJ2-5; clone_size: few; cdr3_nt: TGTGCCAGCAGCTTAGGGCTCCGAGAGACCCAGTACTTC; cdr3_aa: CASSLGLRETQYF
v_call: TRBV21-1; d_call: NA; j_call: TRBJ2-6; clone_size: NA; cdr3_nt: TGTGCCAGCAGCATGGACGGGAGCTCTGGGGCCAACGTCCTGACTTTC; cdr3_aa: CASSMDGSSGANVLTF
v_call: TRBV4-3; d_call: NA; j_call: TRBJ1-5; clone_size: NA; cdr3_nt: TGCGCCAGCAGCCAAGAACCAGGGGTAGGCAATCAGCCCCAGCATTTT; cdr3_aa: CASSQEPGVGNQPQHF
v_call: TRBV27; d_call: NA; j_call: TRBJ2-7; clone_size: NA; cdr3_nt: TGTGCCAGCAGTTTTTCGGCAGGCTCCTACGAGCAGTACTTC; cdr3_aa: CASSFSAGSYEQYF
v_call: TRBV29-1; d_call: NA; j_call: TRBJ2-3; clone_size: NA; cdr3_nt: TGCAGCGTTGGTGGGGGGTTCCCAGATACGCAGTATTTT; cdr3_aa: CSVGGGFPDTQYF
v_call: TRBV3-1/TRBV3-2; d_call: TRBD2; j_call: TRBJ2-1; clone_size: NA; cdr3_nt: TGTGCCAGCAGCCTAGCGGGAAACGCCTACAATGAGCAGTTCTTC; cdr3_aa: CASSLAGNAYNEQFF
v_call: TRBV5-1; d_call: NA; j_call: TRBJ2-5; clone_size: NA; cdr3_nt: TGCGCCAGCGGCAATGGGGGCCCCCAAGAGACCCAGTACTTC; cdr3_aa: CASGNGGPQETQYF
v_call: TRBV27; d_call: NA; j_call: TRBJ2-1; clone_size: NA; cdr3_nt: TGTGCCAGCAGTCGGAACTGGGGCAGTGAGCAGTTCTTC; cdr3_aa: CASSRNWGSEQFF
v_call: TRBV14; d_call: TRBD2; j_call: TRBJ2-5; clone_size: NA; cdr3_nt: TGTGCCAGCAGCCAAGATCTTGTGACTAGCGGGAGTCGAGAGACCCAGTACTTC; cdr3_aa: CASSQDLVTSGSRETQYF
v_call: TRBV18; d_call: TRBD1; j_call: TRBJ1-6; clone_size: NA; cdr3_nt: TGTGCCAGCTCACCGGTCCCGGGACAGGGGTTTACTGAGAGTTCACCCCTCCACTTT; cdr3_aa: CASSPVPGQGFTESSPLHF
v_call: TRBV25-1; d_call: TRBD1; j_call: TRBJ2-5; clone_size: NA; cdr3_nt: TGTGCCAGCAGTGAACCTGGGACAGGGCAAAAGACCCAGTACTTC; cdr3_aa: CASSEPGTGQKTQYF
v_call: TRBV29-1; d_call: TRBD2; j_call: TRBJ2-1; clone_size: NA; cdr3_nt: TGCAGCGTAAAAGTCACTAGCGGGAACGGCAATGAGCAGTTCTTC; cdr3_aa: CSVKVTSGNGNEQFF
v_call: TRBV6-6; d_call: NA; j_call: TRBJ2-6; clone_size: NA; cdr3_nt: TGTGCCAGCAGAAGCGGTGGGGCCAACGTCCTGACTTTC; cdr3_aa: CASRSGGANVLTF
v_call: TRBV6-6; d_call: TRBD2; j_call: TRBJ2-7; clone_size: NA; cdr3_nt: TGTGCCAGCAGTTACTCTGCTAGCGGGACCTACGAGCAGTACTTC; cdr3_aa: CASSYSASGTYEQYF
v_call: TRBV5-1; d_call: TRBD1; j_call: TRBJ2-5; clone_size: NA; cdr3_nt: TGCGCCAGCAGCCCATCCGGGACAGGGGCCGAGACCCAGTACTTC; cdr3_aa: CASSPSGTGAETQYF
v_call: TRBV3-1/TRBV3-2; d_call: NA; j_call: TRBJ2-1; clone_size: NA; cdr3_nt: TGTGCCAGCAGCCAAGTGTTGTCCGGGGAGAGCTCCTACAATGAGCAGTTCTTC; cdr3_aa: CASSQVLSGESSYNEQFF
v_call: TRBV30; d_call: NA; j_call: TRBJ2-3; clone_size: NA; cdr3_nt: TGTGCCTGGAGTTCGGGACAAAACACAGATACGCAGTATTTT; cdr3_aa: CAWSSGQNTDTQYF
v_call: TRBV5-8; d_call: TRBD1; j_call: TRBJ1-1; clone_size: NA; cdr3_nt: TGTGCCAGCAGCCATGGACAGGGGGCTATAATTATGAACACTGAAGCTTTCTTT; cdr3_aa: CASSHGQGAIIMNTEAFF
v_call: TRBV6-6; d_call: TRBD2; j_call: TRBJ2-3; clone_size: NA; cdr3_nt: TGTGCCAGCAGTTATACTAGCGGGAGGGCCGCAGATACGCAGTATTTT; cdr3_aa: CASSYTSGRAADTQYF
v_call: TRBV12-5; d_call: NA; j_call: TRBJ2-1; clone_size: NA; cdr3_nt: TGTGCTAGTGGTCCAGGGGCGAGGGGCTACAATGAGCAGTTCTTC; cdr3_aa: CASGPGARGYNEQFF
v_call: TRBV24-1; d_call: NA; j_call: TRBJ2-1; clone_size: NA; cdr3_nt: TGTGCCACCAGTGACGCTGGTGCAGCGGCATCCTACAATGAGCAGTTCTTC; cdr3_aa: CATSDAGAAASYNEQFF
v_call: TRBV11-1; d_call: NA; j_call: TRBJ1-4; clone_size: NA; cdr3_nt: TGTGCCAGCAGCTTGAGGGTTATCGGTGAAAAACTGTTTTTT; cdr3_aa: CASSLRVIGEKLFF
v_call: TRBV29-1; d_call: TRBD2; j_call: TRBJ2-7; clone_size: NA; cdr3_nt: TGCAGCGTTGAACAAGGCGGGAGTAGACGCGAGCAGTACTTC; cdr3_aa: CSVEQGGSRREQYF
v_call: TRBV2; d_call: NA; j_call: TRBJ1-5; clone_size: NA; cdr3_nt: TGTGCCAGCAGGGGCGGGACGGGACCGACTTCTTATAGCAATCAGCCCCAGCATTTT; cdr3_aa: CASRGGTGPTSYSNQPQHF